The 23 T cell receptor beta chains below all came from one sample that was sequenced in a study of blood T cell repertoires in COVID-19. TCRdb's copy holds only in-frame clones and misses some; the assay was immunoSEQ multiplex PCR. This sample has roughly 22,000 clones, with more than 80% found just once. Sequenced sample: peripheral blood. These receptors were taken from a woman in her 70s with COVID-19, enrolled during active disease.

This clone turned up a few times. The chain has TRBV11-2 and TRBJ2-7; D is possibly TRBD1 (5 bases). The CDR3 is made up of 12 amino acids. In germline, CDR1 is SGHAT, CDR2 FQNNGV. Trimming left V 4 bases short and J 5 bases short, with 9 bases between. The CDR3 is CASSYRTHEQYF. CDR3 DNA sequence: TGTGCCAGCAGCTACCGGACACACGAGCAGTACTTC.

This chain uses TRBV19 with TRBJ1-2; TRBD1 matches 7 bases. Germline values: CDR1 LNHDA, CDR2 SQIVND (reference sequence). CDR3 length equals 14 residues. V lost 9 bases and J lost 0; bases outside the gene matches: 7. CDR3 residues: CASSWDSANYGYTF. The CDR3 DNA reads as TGTGCCAGCAGTTGGGACAGCGCTAACTATGGCTACACCTTC.

Here the CDR3 DNA reads TGTGCCAGCAGTCAGCAGGTGAACACTGAAGCTTTCTTT. Amino acid sequence: CASSQQVNTEAFF. The rearrangement uses TRBV12-3 or TRBV12-4 and TRBJ1-1, with D hard to call. The CDR3 contains 13 residues. Trimming took off 5 bases at V and 0 bases at J, with 7 bases between the two ends.

The chain employs TRBV25-1 and TRBJ2-1; D is uncertain. V was cut by 4 bases and J by 4 bases, with 17 bases left in between. The CDR3 loop spans 16 amino acids. Germline-derived CDR1 and CDR2 are MGHDK and SYGVNS. The CDR3 is CASSGATADSYNEQFF. The CDR3 DNA sequence: TGTGCCAGCAGTGGGGCTACAGCCGATTCTTACAATGAGCAGTTCTTC.

The chain links TRBV4-3 to TRBJ1-3, with D unresolved. CDR1 LGHNA and CDR2 YSLEER come from the germline V gene. CDR3 length: 18 residues. Trimming took off 0 bases at V and 0 bases at J, with 15 bases between the two ends. The CDR3 loop reads CASSQDSKFRSSGNTIYF. Here the CDR3 DNA reads TGCGCCAGCAGCCAAGATTCAAAGTTCAGAAGCTCTGGAAACACCATATATTTT.

This rearrangement joins TRBV14 to TRBJ1-2, with D possibly TRBD1 on 5 matching bases. Germline V gene lookup returns CDR1 SGHDN and CDR2 FVKESK. The CDR3 length is 13 residues. Trimming stripped 7 bases from V and 6 bases from J, with 15 bases between. The CDR3 nucleotides are TGTGCCAGCAACTCGCTATGGGGCGATGGCTACACCTTC. Amino acid sequence: CASNSLWGDGYTF.

The chain combines TRBV12-3 or TRBV12-4 with TRBJ1-1; no firm D call. Trimming stripped 3 bases from V and 4 bases from J, with 6 bases between. This CDR3 region has 12 residues. The CDR3 loop reads CASSLSGTEAFF. DNA for the CDR3: TGTGCCAGCAGTTTGAGTGGCACTGAAGCTTTCTTT.

Comments on this clone: The CDR3 does not close with the conserved phenylalanine or tryptophan, likely indicating a read error. It is unclear where the CDR3 begins or ends on the DNA, so no DNA is shown, and the CDR3 is as TCRdb lists it. This chain links TRBV20-1 with TRBJ2-7; TRBD1, the table's D call, lacks a check against the DNA. Germline CDR1 reads DFQATT; CDR2 reads SNEGSKA (reference sequence). 11 amino acids form the CDR3, both terminal residues included. The chain's CDR3 is CSARDGTGLHL.

The chain uses TRBV5-4 and TRBJ1-3, with a tentative D call TRBD1 (6 bases). The CDR3 runs 15 residues. With 0 bases removed from V and 4 bases from J, the gap between germline ends came to 11 bases. In germline, CDR1 is SGHNT, CDR2 YYREEE (reference sequence). CDR3 amino acids: CASSLGGTTGNTIYF. CDR3 DNA sequence: TGTGCCAGCAGCTTGGGGGGGACAACCGGAAACACCATATATTTT.

Only one count was recorded for this clone. The chain couples TRBV7-9 to TRBJ2-4; 9 bases line up with TRBD2. Trimming removed 4 bases from V and 0 bases from J; junction bases left unmatched: 13. The CDR3 runs to 19 residues. Germline assignment: CDR1 SEHNR and CDR2 FQNEAQ (reference sequence). As DNA, the CDR3 is TGTGCCAGCAGCTCGCCCGAGGGCGGGAGGGGTGAAGCCAAAAACATTCAGTACTTC. The encoded protein is CASSSPEGGRGEAKNIQYF.

This sequence joins TRBV2 and TRBJ1-1, with 7 nucleotides matching TRBD1. The V gene's germline CDR1 is SNHLY and CDR2 FYNNEI. This CDR3 has 15 amino acids. V dropped 6 bases and J dropped 4; count of bases not matched to a gene: 11. Written as DNA, the CDR3 is TGTGCCAGCAGACCTTACAGACAGGGCAGCACTGAAGCTTTCTTT. Translating gives CASRPYRQGSTEAFF.

This clone was seen a handful of times. The rearrangement uses TRBV11-3 and TRBJ1-1, with TRBD1 as a possible D gene (5 bases). This CDR3 is built from 16 residues. The V and J ends lost 4 bases and 1 base respectively, with 16 bases between them. Germline CDR1 reads SGHNT; CDR2 reads YENEEA. For the CDR3, the DNA is TGTGCCAGCAGCTCCGAAAGCACTACAGGGAACACTGAAGCTTTCTTT. This encodes CASSSESTTGNTEAFF.

The V and J genes are TRBV11-3 and TRBJ2-5; D may be TRBD2 (5 bases). The CDR3 covers 11 residues. The V gene's germline CDR1 is SGHNT and CDR2 YENEEA. The CDR3 coding sequence is TGTGCGTCGGGGTTGCAAGAGACCCAGTACTTC. Encoded protein: CASGLQETQYF. The full variable domain, in which reference TRBV11-3 and TRBJ2-5 provide the parts outside the CDR3, is EAGVVQSPRYKIIEKKQPVAFWCNPISGHNTLYWYLQNLGQGPELLIRYENEEAVDDSQLPKDRFSAERLKGVDSTLKIQPAELGDSAVYLCASGLQETQYFGPGTRLLVL.

The V and J genes are TRBV4-1 and TRBJ1-1; D remains ambiguous. CDR3 length equals 14 residues. V lost 0 bases and J 1 base, leaving 6 bases between the germline ends. Germline V gene sequence: CDR1 MGHRA, CDR2 YSYEKL. CDR3 region: CASSQDAENTEAFF. The CDR3 DNA is TGCGCCAGCAGCCAAGACGCAGAGAACACTGAAGCTTTCTTT.

This chain links TRBV10-3 with TRBJ1-1; D is uncertain. Germline values: CDR1 ENHRY, CDR2 SYGVKD. V was shortened by 1 base and J by 7 bases, with 13 bases between the two germline ends. The CDR3 totals 14 residues. CDR3 in amino acids: CAISEFGVEGEAFF. In DNA form, the CDR3 reads TGTGCCATCAGTGAGTTTGGCGTGGAGGGTGAAGCTTTCTTT.

Here the CDR3 reads CASSYDPGSNQETQYF. CDR3 in DNA: TGTGCCAGCAGCTATGACCCCGGGAGTAACCAAGAGACCCAGTACTTC. The chain is built from TRBV5-4 and TRBJ2-5, with D tentatively TRBD2 (6 bases). This CDR3 has 16 residues. Trimming removed 3 bases at V and 0 bases at J, with 15 bases between. Germline values: CDR1 SGHNT, CDR2 YYREEE (reference sequence).

This clone was counted a single time. This chain joins TRBV10-3 and TRBJ1-5; maybe TRBD1 (6 bases). The CDR3 loop spans 13 amino acids. CDR1 and CDR2 from the germline V gene are ENHRY and SYGVKD. The germline V and J ends were trimmed by 8 bases and 6 bases, with 14 bases remaining between them. The CDR3 DNA reads as TGTGCCATCTGGCAGGGGTCCGGTCAGCCCCAGCATTTT. As protein: CAIWQGSGQPQHF.

V gene TRBV21-1 combines with J gene TRBJ2-5; the D call in the table, TRBD1, was not verified against the DNA. TRBV21-1 is described as a pseudogene. This CDR3 is built from 16 residues. CDR3 amino acids: CASSKARRAVQETQYF. DNA for the CDR3: TGTGCCAGCAGCAAAGCGCGCAGGGCCGTTCAGGAGACCCAGTACTTC.

The J gene is TRBJ1-4, the V gene TRBV5-5; D is perhaps TRBD1 (6 bases). This CDR3 region has 15 residues. Per the germline V gene, CDR1 is SGHKS and CDR2 is YYEKEE (reference sequence). The V end lost 3 bases, the J end lost 1 base, and 10 bases lay between the germline ends. CDR3 region: CASSYSTGTNEKLFF. CDR3 sequence (DNA): TGTGCCAGCAGCTATTCGACAGGAACTAATGAAAAACTGTTTTTT.

The rearrangement uses TRBV6-5 and TRBJ1-2, with D tentatively TRBD1 (6 bases). V was trimmed by 6 bases and J by 6 bases, leaving 11 bases between them. Per the germline V gene, CDR1 is MNHEY and CDR2 is SVGAGI. The CDR3 is made up of 12 amino acids. The CDR3 here is CASSPTGDGYTF. The CDR3 DNA sequence: TGTGCCAGCAGCCCGACAGGAGATGGCTACACCTTC.

The V gene is TRBV19, the J gene TRBJ1-5; TRBD1 matches 8 bases. Germline V gives CDR1 LNHDA, CDR2 SQIVND (reference sequence). CDR3 size: 17 residues. Unmatched junction bases numbered 13, after V lost 5 bases and J lost 4 bases. The chain's CDR3 is CASSGSGGVSGNQPQHF. Written as DNA, the CDR3 is TGTGCCAGTAGTGGGTCAGGGGGCGTTTCGGGGAATCAGCCCCAGCATTTT. The full variable domain, its missing parts supplied by reference TRBV19 and TRBJ1-5, is DGGITQSPKYLFRKEGQNVTLSCEQNLNHDAMYWYRQDPGQGLRLIYYSQIVNDFQKGDIAEGYSVSREKKESFPLTVTSAQKNPTAFYLCASSGSGGVSGNQPQHFGDGTRLSIL.

The chain is built from TRBV3-1 (or the pseudogene TRBV3-2) and TRBJ1-2; maybe TRBD1 (6 bases). This CDR3 region has 16 residues. CDR1 LGHDT and CDR2 YNNKEL come from the germline V gene (reference sequence). The V gene lost 5 bases and the J gene lost 8 bases, with 24 bases spanning the gap. The CDR3: CASSFRAGARYGGYTF. DNA of the CDR3: TGTGCCAGCAGCTTCCGAGCAGGGGCCCGCTATGGGGGCTACACCTTC.

With respect to this clone: The same CDR3 is also encoded by other DNA sequences in this sample. The chain couples TRBV11-2 to TRBJ2-7; D is unresolved. CDR1 is SGHAT and CDR2 is FQNNGV in the germline V gene. The germline V and J ends were trimmed by 4 bases and 2 bases, with 3 bases remaining between them. This CDR3 spans 11 amino acids. As DNA, the CDR3 is TGTGCCAGCAGCTCCACCTACGAGCAGTACTTC. It translates to CASSSTYEQYF.